Following are 8 T cell receptor beta chains from one sample sequenced in a study of regulatory T cells in long-lasting Graves disease. Time point indicated: newly diagnosed GD, antithyroid drugs for less than 3 months. PBMCs were the source of the RNA used for TCR sequencing. Building of the TCR beta libraries involved iRepertoire HTBI primers and Arm-PCR of CDR3 regions. TCRdb redid the calling of the multiplex PCR reads with MiXCR, one entry per CDR3 protein. The sample shows 510,000 or so distinct CDR3 sequences, about 12% of them seen only once. In addition, the sample was reused for a study of T cells in Graves' hyperthyroidism and ophthalmopathy.

The sample was peripheral blood mononuclear cells (PBMCs), taken at new diagnosis, from a patient treated with antithyroid drugs. The receptors come from a young woman with Graves disease.

This clonotype was picked up many times. CDR3 region: CASSSQRGQTGELFF. The CDR3 DNA follows: TGTGCCAGCAGCTCCCAGCGGGGGCAAACCGGGGAGCTGTTTTTT. The rearrangement uses TRBV7-2 and TRBJ2-2, with 8 bases fitting TRBD2. The CDR3 loop spans 15 amino acids. Germline V gene data show CDR1 as SGHTA and CDR2 as FQGNSA. V was clipped by 4 bases and J by 5 bases; unmatched bases: 6.

This clonotype has a count of ten or more. The chain uses TRBV20-1 and TRBJ2-3, with 11 bases matching TRBD2. The CDR3 spans 14 residues. Germline assignment: CDR1 DFQATT and CDR2 SNEGSKA (reference sequence). V shed 1 base, J shed 7 bases, and the junction held 4 bases outside the gene matches. The DNA for the CDR3 is TGCAGTGCTAGAGGGGGGACTAGCGGTAATACGCAGTATTTT. Amino acid sequence: CSARGGTSGNTQYF.

Ten or more counts support this clonotype. The chain carries TRBV3-1 and TRBJ1-2, with 9 bases lining up with TRBD1. The J segment lost 3 bases and the V segment lost 3 bases, leaving 5 bases of the junction unmatched. The CDR3 consists of 15 residues. Germline V gene sequence: CDR1 LGHDT, CDR2 YNNKEL (reference sequence). In nucleotides, the CDR3 is TGTGCCAGCAGCCAGACTACAGGGGGCCACTATGGCTACACCTTC. This codes for CASSQTTGGHYGYTF.

This clonotype was recorded at least ten times. This chain connects TRBV28 to TRBJ1-5; D remains ambiguous. V lost 3 bases and J 5 bases, leaving 17 bases between the germline ends. CDR1 is MDHEN, CDR2 SYDVKM, per germline. The CDR3 is 16 amino acids. The CDR3 spells CASSLDPRRVDQPQHF. The DNA for the CDR3 is TGTGCCAGCAGTTTGGACCCCAGACGGGTGGATCAGCCCCAGCATTTT.

This clonotype was detected a few times. The chain carries TRBV19 and TRBJ2-3, with no clear D. Deletions cut 4 bases from V and 4 bases from J, with 12 bases between. The CDR3 length is 14 residues. Per the germline V gene, CDR1 is LNHDA and CDR2 is SQIVND (reference sequence). The CDR3 bases are TGTGCCAGTAGTAGTATAGAAGGGTCAGATACGCAGTATTTT. Translating gives CASSSIEGSDTQYF. Looking up the rest from reference TRBV19 and TRBJ2-3 gives the full variable domain: DGGITQSPKYLFRKEGQNVTLSCEQNLNHDAMYWYRQDPGQGLRLIYYSQIVNDFQKGDIAEGYSVSREKKESFPLTVTSAQKNPTAFYLCASSSIEGSDTQYFGPGTRLTVL.

The chain carries TRBV5-1 and TRBJ2-7; 8 positions agree with TRBD2. Germline assignment: CDR1 SGHRS and CDR2 YFSETQ. There are 16 residues in the CDR3. Trimming took 3 bases from V and 5 from J; bases not matched to a gene: 13. CDR3 DNA sequence: TGCGCCAGCAGCTCCTCAAGCGGGAGCTTCTTCAACGAGCAGTACTTC. It encodes CASSSSSGSFFNEQYF.

V and J are TRBV20-1 and TRBJ1-5; 7 bases fit TRBD1. This CDR3 contains 14 residues. With 0 bases clipped from V and 6 bases from J, the junction kept 5 bases outside the gene matches. From germline, CDR1 is DFQATT and CDR2 SNEGSKA (reference sequence). CDR3 in amino acids: CSARDPDRSQPQHF. Here the CDR3 DNA reads TGCAGTGCTAGAGATCCGGACAGGTCTCAGCCCCAGCATTTT.

V gene TRBV20-1 combines with J gene TRBJ2-5, with 14 bases that match TRBD2. There are 14 residues in the CDR3. CDR1 is DFQATT and CDR2 is SNEGSKA in the germline V gene (reference sequence). V lost 6 bases to trimming and J lost 2 bases; unmatched junction nucleotides: 2. In DNA form, the CDR3 reads TGCAGTGCAGGGACTAGCGGGAGTCAAGAGACCCAGTACTTC. Translated, it gives CSAGTSGSQETQYF.